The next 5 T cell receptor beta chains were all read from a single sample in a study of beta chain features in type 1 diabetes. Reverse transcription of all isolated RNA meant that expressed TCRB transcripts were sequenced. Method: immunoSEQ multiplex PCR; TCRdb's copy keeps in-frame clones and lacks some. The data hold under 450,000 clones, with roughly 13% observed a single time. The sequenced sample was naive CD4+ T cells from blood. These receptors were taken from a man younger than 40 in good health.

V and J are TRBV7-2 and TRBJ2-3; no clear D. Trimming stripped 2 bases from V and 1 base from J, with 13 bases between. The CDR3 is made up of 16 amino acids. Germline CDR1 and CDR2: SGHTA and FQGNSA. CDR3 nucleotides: TGTGCCAGCAGCTTACAGGCTCAGCTCGGCACAGATACGCAGTATTTT. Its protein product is CASSLQAQLGTDTQYF.

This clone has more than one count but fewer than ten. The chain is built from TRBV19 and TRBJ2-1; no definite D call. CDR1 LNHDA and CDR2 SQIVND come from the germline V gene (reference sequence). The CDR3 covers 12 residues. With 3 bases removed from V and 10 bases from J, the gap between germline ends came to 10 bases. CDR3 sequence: CASSISLGEQFF. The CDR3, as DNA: TGTGCCAGTAGTATTTCGTTGGGAGAGCAGTTCTTC.

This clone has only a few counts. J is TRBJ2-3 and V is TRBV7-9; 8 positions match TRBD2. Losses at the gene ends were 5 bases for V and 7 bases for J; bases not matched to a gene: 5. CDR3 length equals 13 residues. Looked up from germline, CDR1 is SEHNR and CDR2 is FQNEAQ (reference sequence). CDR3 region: CASSASGFYTQYF. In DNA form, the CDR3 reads TGTGCCAGCAGCGCTAGCGGGTTTTATACGCAGTATTTT.

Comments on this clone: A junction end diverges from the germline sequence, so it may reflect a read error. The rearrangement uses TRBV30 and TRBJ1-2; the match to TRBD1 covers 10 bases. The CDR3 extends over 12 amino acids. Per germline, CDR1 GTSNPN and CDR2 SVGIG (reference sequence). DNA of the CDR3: TGTGCCTGGGGCCCCATGGGACAGGGGCCTCCCTTC. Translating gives CAWGPMGQGPPF.

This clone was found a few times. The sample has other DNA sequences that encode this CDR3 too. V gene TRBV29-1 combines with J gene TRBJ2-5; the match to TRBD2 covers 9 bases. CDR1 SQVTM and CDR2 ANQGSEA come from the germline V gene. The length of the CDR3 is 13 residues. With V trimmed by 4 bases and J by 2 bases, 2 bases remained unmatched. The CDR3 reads CSVALAGQETQYF. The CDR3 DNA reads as TGCAGCGTTGCGCTAGCGGGACAAGAGACCCAGTACTTC.